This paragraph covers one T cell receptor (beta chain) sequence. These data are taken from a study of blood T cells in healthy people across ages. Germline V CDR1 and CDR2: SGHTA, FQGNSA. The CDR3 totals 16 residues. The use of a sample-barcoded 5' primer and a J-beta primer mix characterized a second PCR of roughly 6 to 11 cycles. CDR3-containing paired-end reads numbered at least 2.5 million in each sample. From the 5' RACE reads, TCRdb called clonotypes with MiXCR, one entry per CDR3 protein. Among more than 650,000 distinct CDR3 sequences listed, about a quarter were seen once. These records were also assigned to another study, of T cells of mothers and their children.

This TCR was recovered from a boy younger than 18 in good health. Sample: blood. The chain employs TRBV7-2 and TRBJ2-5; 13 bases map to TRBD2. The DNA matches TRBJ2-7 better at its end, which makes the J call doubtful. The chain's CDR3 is CASSLWAGTSGNEQYF. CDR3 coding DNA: TGTGCCAGCAGCTTATGGGCTGGGACTAGCGGGAACGAGCAGTACTTC.